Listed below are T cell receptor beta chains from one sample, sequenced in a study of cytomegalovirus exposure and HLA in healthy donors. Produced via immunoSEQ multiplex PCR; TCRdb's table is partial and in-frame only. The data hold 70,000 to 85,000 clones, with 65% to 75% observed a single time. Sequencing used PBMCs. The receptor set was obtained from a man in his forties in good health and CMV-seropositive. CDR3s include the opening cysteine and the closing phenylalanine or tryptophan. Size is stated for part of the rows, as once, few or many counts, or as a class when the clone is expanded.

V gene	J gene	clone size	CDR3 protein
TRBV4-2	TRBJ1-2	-	CASSQEVRATNYGYTF
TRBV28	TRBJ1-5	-	CASSSYRGTANQPQHF
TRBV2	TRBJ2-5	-	CASRSTSGGEETQYF
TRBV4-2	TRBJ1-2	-	CASSPDRGLGGYTF
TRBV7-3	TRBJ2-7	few	CASSLTGGSSYEQYF
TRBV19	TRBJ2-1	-	CASSAGTSGRGEQFF
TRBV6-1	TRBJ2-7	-	CASNPYEQYF
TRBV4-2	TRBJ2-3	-	CASSQDLLGIGADTQYF
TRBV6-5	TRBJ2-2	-	CASSPGGGTGELFF
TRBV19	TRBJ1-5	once	CASRTGQTMANQPQHF
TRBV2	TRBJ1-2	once	CASIRDSNYGYTF
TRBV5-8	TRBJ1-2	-	CASSLEGQGLYGYTF
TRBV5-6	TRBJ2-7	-	CASSLGGGLADYEQYF
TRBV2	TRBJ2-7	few	CASSESGGREQYF
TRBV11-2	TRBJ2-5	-	CASSWGGRQETQYF
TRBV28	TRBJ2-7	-	CASSLTGGPGEQYF
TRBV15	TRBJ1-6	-	CATSRFRTGRTPLHF
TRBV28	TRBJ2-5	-	CASSLSTPYQETQYF
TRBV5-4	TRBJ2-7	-	CASSFGREDYEQYF
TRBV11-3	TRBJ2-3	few	CASSLGTSGRTDTQYF
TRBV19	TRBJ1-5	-	CASKDRDQPQHF
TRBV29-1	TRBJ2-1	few	CSVGSLSLTIATYNEQFF
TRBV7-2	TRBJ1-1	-	CASSSTGTDSQAFF
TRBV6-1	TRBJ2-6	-	CASSAGAGANVLTF
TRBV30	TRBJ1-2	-	CAWSSSRGGGHYGYTF
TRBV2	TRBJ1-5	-	CASSAGEYQPQHF
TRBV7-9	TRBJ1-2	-	CASSSSPWAGPNYGYTF
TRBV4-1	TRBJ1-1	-	CASSHADLNTEAFF
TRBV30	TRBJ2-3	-	CAWSVNRGGGTDTQYF
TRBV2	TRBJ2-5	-	CASSEGQGAWETQYF
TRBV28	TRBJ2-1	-	CASNSLGGQPSYNEQFF
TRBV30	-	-	CAWSSTGRPYEQYF
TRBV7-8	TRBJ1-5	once	CASSPEGVGGHQPQHF
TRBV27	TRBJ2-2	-	CASSTTNTGELFF
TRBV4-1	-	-	CASSQDPRTYEQYF
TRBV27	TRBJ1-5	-	CASSLWGQGNQPQHF
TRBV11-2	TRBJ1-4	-	CASSDRGAAEKLFF
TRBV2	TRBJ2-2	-	CASSVPAGGPGELFF
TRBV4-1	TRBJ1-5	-	CASSQEGQPQHF
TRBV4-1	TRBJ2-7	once	CASSQAGYEQYF
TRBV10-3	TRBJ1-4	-	CAIGEDRGGTNEKLFF
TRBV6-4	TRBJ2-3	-	CASSAGTGVADTQYF
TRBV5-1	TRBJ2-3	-	CASRRAEGDTQYF
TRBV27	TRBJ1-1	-	CASSSGAGTEAFF
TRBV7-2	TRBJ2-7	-	CASSLFYSRLAVHEQYF
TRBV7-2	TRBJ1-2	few	CASSRYYGYTF
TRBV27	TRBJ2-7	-	CASSPMGGAYEQYF
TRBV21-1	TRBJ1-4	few	CASQAGGTFKKLFF
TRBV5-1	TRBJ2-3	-	CASSGTGSTDTQYF